What follows are 20 T cell receptor beta chains derived from one specimen sequenced in a study of blood T cell repertoires in COVID-19. Only in-frame clones appear in the TCRdb table, and some are missing; sequencing was by immunoSEQ multiplex PCR. Of around 51,000 clones listed, 90% are singletons. Sample: peripheral blood. These TCRs come from a man in his 70s with acute or convalescent COVID-19.

The chain recombines TRBV7-9 with TRBJ2-1; TRBD2 aligns across 8 bases. The CDR3 is 13 amino acids. V dropped 4 bases and J dropped 8; count of bases not matched to a gene: 4. Germline V gives CDR1 SEHNR, CDR2 FQNEAQ (reference sequence). CDR3: CASSSGLAYEQFF. CDR3 DNA: TGTGCCAGCAGCTCAGGACTAGCCTATGAGCAGTTCTTC.

This clone was observed a handful of times. The CDR3 here is CASSPGLANVLTF. CDR3 coding DNA: TGTGCCAGCAGCCCGGGACTAGCCAACGTCCTGACTTTC. The chain links TRBV7-3 to TRBJ2-6, with 7 bases identical to TRBD2. V was pared by 5 bases and J by 7 bases, with 2 bases of the junction left unmatched. From germline, CDR1 is SGHTA and CDR2 FQGTGA. The length of the CDR3 is 13 residues.

This clone was observed once. J is TRBJ1-6 and V is TRBV7-2; the match to TRBD1 covers 8 bases. From germline, CDR1 is SGHTA and CDR2 FQGNSA. The trim removed 4 bases at V and 6 bases at J, leaving 2 bases unmatched. This CDR3 has 14 amino acids. The CDR3 sequence: CASSSGQGNSPLHF. The CDR3 bases are TGTGCCAGCAGCTCCGGACAGGGTAATTCACCCCTCCACTTT.

A remark on this clone: One end of the junction fails to match germline, which may point to a read error. The chain uses TRBV19 and TRBJ2-7, with a weak D call TRBD2 (5 bases). Germline V gene lookup returns CDR1 LNHDA and CDR2 SQIVND (reference sequence). CDR3 size: 17 residues. CDR3 sequence (DNA): TGTGCCAGTAGTATAGTTATAGGAGCGGTCGCCTCCCACGAGCAGTACTTC. Translation gives CASSIVIGAVASHEQYF.

This clone came up once. The CDR3 DNA reads TGTGCCAGCAGCTTCGGCCTAGCGGGGGGGCAGGCAGATACGCAGTATTTT. Translation gives CASSFGLAGGQADTQYF. The chain couples TRBV5-6 to TRBJ2-3, with 12 bases matching TRBD2. The germline V gene encodes CDR1 SGHDT and CDR2 YYEEEE. The CDR3 is 17 residues long. After removal of 2 bases from V and 4 bases from J, the junction contained 8 bases not matched to a gene. The complete variable domain, with remaining parts taken from reference TRBV5-6 and TRBJ2-3, reads DAGVTQSPTHLIKTRGQQVTLRCSPKSGHDTVSWYQQALGQGPQFIFQYYEEEERQRGNFPDRFSGHQFPNYSSELNVNALLLGDSALYLCASSFGLAGGQADTQYFGPGTRLTVL.

The chain links TRBV24-1 to TRBJ2-2, with 7 bases matching TRBD1. This CDR3 comprises 14 residues. The germline CDR1 and CDR2 sequences are KGHDR and SFDVKD. V shed 9 bases, J shed 3 bases, and the junction held 6 bases outside the gene matches. The CDR3: CATRQGTDTGELFF. The CDR3 DNA follows: TGTGCCACCCGACAGGGAACCGACACCGGGGAGCTGTTTTTT.

The chain employs TRBV4-1 and TRBJ2-7; TRBD1 agrees at 7 bases. V dropped 6 bases and J dropped 2; count of bases not matched to a gene: 7. This CDR3 has 14 residues. In germline, CDR1 is MGHRA, CDR2 YSYEKL. As DNA, the CDR3 is TGCGCCAGCAGTTTCCGGGACAGCACCTACGAGCAGTACTTC. Its translation is CASSFRDSTYEQYF.

This clone occurred a few times. V and J are TRBV5-6 and TRBJ2-1; 8 bases agree with TRBD2. J gave up 10 bases and V 4 bases, and 13 bases lay outside the gene matches. Looked up from germline, CDR1 is SGHDT and CDR2 is YYEEEE. The CDR3 spans 15 residues. The CDR3 sequence is CASSQSRRGELEQFF. Here the CDR3 DNA reads TGTGCCAGCAGCCAATCCAGGCGGGGGGAACTAGAGCAGTTCTTC.

This chain uses TRBV12-5 with TRBJ2-1; 7 bases map to TRBD2. The CDR3 spans 17 residues. The germline V gene has CDR1 LGHNT and CDR2 FRNRAP. With 0 bases clipped from V and 1 base from J, the junction kept 6 bases outside the gene matches. CDR3 nucleotide sequence: TGTGCTAGTGGTTTGGTACTGGGTAGCGGGTCCTACAATGAGCAGTTCTTC. This translates into CASGLVLGSGSYNEQFF.

The chain carries TRBV7-9 and TRBJ2-3; D unresolved. CDR1 and CDR2 (germline): SEHNR, FQNEAQ (reference sequence). Trimming pared 5 bases from V and 2 bases from J, leaving 14 bases between. There are 15 residues in the CDR3. For the CDR3, the DNA is TGTGCCAGCAGCCCCTCCCCCCTTTCCACAGATACGCAGTATTTT. Its protein is CASSPSPLSTDTQYF.

This chain links TRBV30 with TRBJ1-2; D may be TRBD1 (5 bases). Trimming pared 1 base from V and 1 base from J, leaving 7 bases between. This CDR3 has 13 residues. Looked up from germline, CDR1 is GTSNPN and CDR2 is SVGIG (reference sequence). The CDR3 sequence: CAWSGQLNYGYTF. In DNA form, the CDR3 reads TGTGCCTGGAGTGGACAGCTTAACTATGGCTACACCTTC.

This chain connects TRBV5-4 to TRBJ2-4; 9 bases line up with TRBD1. The V gene end was trimmed by 1 base and the J gene end by 13 bases; junction bases not matched to a gene: 9. CDR1 is SGHNT, CDR2 YYREEE, per germline (reference sequence). This CDR3 comprises 14 residues. In DNA form, the CDR3 reads TGTGCCAGCAGCTTGTTAGACAGGGGGAACCAACAGTACTTC. Its protein is CASSLLDRGNQQYF.

The chain recombines TRBV4-1 with TRBJ1-6; D is perhaps TRBD1 (5 bases). CDR1 and CDR2 (germline): MGHRA, YSYEKL. The CDR3 loop spans 14 amino acids. V was trimmed by 2 bases and J by 9 bases, leaving 11 bases between them. In DNA, the CDR3 is TGCGCCAGCAGCCAAATTGTGGGGGGTTCACCCCTCCACTTT. Its protein is CASSQIVGGSPLHF.

The CDR3 region has the DNA TGCGCCAGCAGCTTTTTCACAGGGGGCGGGTCGTACGAGCAGTACTTC. Translating gives CASSFFTGGGSYEQYF. The V gene is TRBV5-1, the J gene TRBJ2-7, with 9 bases that match TRBD1. This CDR3 contains 16 residues. Losses at the gene ends were 2 bases for V and 4 bases for J; bases not matched to a gene: 10. Germline V gene lookup returns CDR1 SGHRS and CDR2 YFSETQ.

This sequence joins TRBV7-3 and TRBJ2-1, with D tentatively TRBD2 (6 bases). The CDR3 is made up of 15 amino acids. Trimming stripped 5 bases from V and 4 bases from J, with 15 bases between. Germline V gene lookup returns CDR1 SGHTA and CDR2 FQGTGA. The CDR3 sequence: CASSPGGYSYNEQFF. Here the CDR3 DNA reads TGTGCCAGCAGCCCTGGGGGGTACTCTTACAATGAGCAGTTCTTC. Based on the CDR3 plus reference TRBV7-3 and TRBJ2-1, the full variable domain is GAGVSQTPSNKVTEKGKYVELRCDPISGHTALYWYRQSLGQGPEFLIYFQGTGAADDSGLPNDRFFAVRPEGSVSTLKIQRTERGDSAVYLCASSPGGYSYNEQFFGPGTRLTVL.

This sequence joins TRBV19 and TRBJ1-2, with 8 bases fitting TRBD1. The germline V gene encodes CDR1 LNHDA and CDR2 SQIVND (reference sequence). CDR3 size: 18 residues. V lost 5 bases to trimming and J lost 6 bases; unmatched junction nucleotides: 20. CDR3: CASSVVRWHRGKRDGYTF. CDR3 in DNA: TGTGCCAGTAGTGTGGTGCGTTGGCACAGGGGGAAACGAGATGGCTACACCTTC.

The gene calls are TRBV29-1 and TRBJ1-2; 8 positions agree with TRBD1. CDR1 is SQVTM and CDR2 is ANQGSEA in the germline V gene. This CDR3 has 17 amino acids. V was clipped by 4 bases and J by 3 bases; unmatched bases: 16. Written as DNA, the CDR3 is TGCAGCGTTGCCGGACCGGACAGGGATCGTCGGGACTATGGCTACACCTTC. This sequence encodes CSVAGPDRDRRDYGYTF.

The genes are TRBV4-3 and TRBJ2-7; 11 bases match TRBD1. This CDR3 has 15 residues. V lost 1 base, J lost 7 bases, and 6 bases stayed unmatched. Germline V gene lookup returns CDR1 LGHNA and CDR2 YSLEER. This CDR3 reads CASSQGTGGFVEQYF. The CDR3 DNA is TGCGCCAGCAGCCAAGGGACAGGGGGCTTTGTTGAGCAGTACTTC.

J is TRBJ2-1 and V is TRBV4-2; 14 bases match TRBD2. The CDR3 loop spans 19 amino acids. Trimming removed 1 base from V and 8 bases from J; junction bases left unmatched: 13. Germline-derived CDR1 and CDR2 are LGHNA and YNFKEQ. The chain's CDR3 is CASSQAPGLAGGLGDEQFF. CDR3 DNA: TGTGCCAGCAGCCAAGCCCCCGGACTAGCGGGGGGCCTTGGGGATGAGCAGTTCTTC.

The V gene is TRBV12-3 or TRBV12-4, the J gene TRBJ1-2; D is possibly TRBD1 (6 bases). The CDR3 has 13 amino acids. V was clipped by 5 bases and J by 8 bases, with 15 bases between them. CDR3 bases: TGTGCCAGCAGTACGGGGGGCAGGATAGGCTACACCTTC. This sequence encodes CASSTGGRIGYTF.